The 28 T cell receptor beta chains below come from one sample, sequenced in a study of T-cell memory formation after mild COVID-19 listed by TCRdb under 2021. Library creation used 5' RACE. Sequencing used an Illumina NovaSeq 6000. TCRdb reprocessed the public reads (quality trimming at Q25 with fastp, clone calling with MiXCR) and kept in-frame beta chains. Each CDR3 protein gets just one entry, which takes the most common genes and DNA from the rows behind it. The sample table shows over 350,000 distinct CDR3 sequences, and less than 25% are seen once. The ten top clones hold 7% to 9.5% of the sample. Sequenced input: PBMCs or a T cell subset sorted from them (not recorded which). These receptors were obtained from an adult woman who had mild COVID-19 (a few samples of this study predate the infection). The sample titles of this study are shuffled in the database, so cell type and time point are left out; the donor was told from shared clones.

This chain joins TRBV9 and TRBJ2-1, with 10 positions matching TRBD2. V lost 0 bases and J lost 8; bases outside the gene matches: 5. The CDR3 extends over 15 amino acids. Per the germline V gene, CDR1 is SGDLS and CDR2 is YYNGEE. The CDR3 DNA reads TGTGCCAGCAGCGTAGCTAGCGGGAGTCACTATGAGCAGTTCTTC. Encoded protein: CASSVASGSHYEQFF.

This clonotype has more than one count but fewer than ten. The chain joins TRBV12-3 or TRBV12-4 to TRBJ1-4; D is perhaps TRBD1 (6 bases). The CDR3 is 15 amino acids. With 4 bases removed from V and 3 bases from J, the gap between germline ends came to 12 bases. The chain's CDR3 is CASSSQGYANEKLFF. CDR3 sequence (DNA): TGTGCCAGCAGTTCACAGGGTTACGCTAATGAAAAACTGTTTTTT.

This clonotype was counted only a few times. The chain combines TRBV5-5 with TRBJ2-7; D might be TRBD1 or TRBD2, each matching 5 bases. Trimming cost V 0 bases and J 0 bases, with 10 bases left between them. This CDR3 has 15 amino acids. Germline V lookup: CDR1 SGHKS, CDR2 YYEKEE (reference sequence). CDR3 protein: CASSLGLGTSYEQYF. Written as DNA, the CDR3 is TGTGCCAGCAGCTTGGGACTTGGGACCTCCTACGAGCAGTACTTC. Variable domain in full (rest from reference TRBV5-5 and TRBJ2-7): DAGVTQSPTHLIKTRGQQVTLRCSPISGHKSVSWYQQVLGQGPQFIFQYYEKEERGRGNFPDRFSARQFPNYSSELNVNALLLGDSALYLCASSLGLGTSYEQYFGPGTRLTVT.

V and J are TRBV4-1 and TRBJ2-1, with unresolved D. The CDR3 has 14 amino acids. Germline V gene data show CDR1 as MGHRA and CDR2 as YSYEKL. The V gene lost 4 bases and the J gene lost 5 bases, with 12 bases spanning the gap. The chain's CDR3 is CASSPISANNEQFF. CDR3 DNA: TGCGCCAGCAGCCCCATCAGCGCTAACAATGAGCAGTTCTTC.

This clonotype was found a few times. The CDR3 sequence: CASSFGRRAEAFF. The CDR3, as DNA: TGTGCCAGCAGTTTCGGAAGAAGGGCCGAAGCTTTCTTT. This sequence joins TRBV12-3 or TRBV12-4 and TRBJ1-1; D not resolved. V shed 3 bases and J shed 8 bases, with 13 bases lying between them. The CDR3 contains 13 residues.

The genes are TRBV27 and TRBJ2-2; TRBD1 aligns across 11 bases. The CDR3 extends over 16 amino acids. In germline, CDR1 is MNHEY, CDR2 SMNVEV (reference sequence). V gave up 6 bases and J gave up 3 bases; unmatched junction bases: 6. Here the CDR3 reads CASSLGQGAYTGELFF. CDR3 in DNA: TGTGCCAGCAGCCTAGGACAGGGGGCTTACACCGGGGAGCTGTTTTTT.

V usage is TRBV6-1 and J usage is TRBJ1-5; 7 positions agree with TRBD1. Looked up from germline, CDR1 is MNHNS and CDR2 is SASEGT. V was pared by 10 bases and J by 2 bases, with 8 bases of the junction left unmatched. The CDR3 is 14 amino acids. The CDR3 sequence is CATREGAGNQPQHF. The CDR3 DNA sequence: TGTGCCACTCGGGAGGGGGCGGGCAATCAGCCCCAGCATTTT.

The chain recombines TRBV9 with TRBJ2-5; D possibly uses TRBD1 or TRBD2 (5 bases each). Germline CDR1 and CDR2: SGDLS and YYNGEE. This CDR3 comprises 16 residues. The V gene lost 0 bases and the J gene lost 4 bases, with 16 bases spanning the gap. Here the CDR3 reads CASSVDGAPSGETQYF. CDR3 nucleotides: TGTGCCAGCAGCGTAGATGGGGCCCCAAGCGGAGAGACCCAGTACTTC.

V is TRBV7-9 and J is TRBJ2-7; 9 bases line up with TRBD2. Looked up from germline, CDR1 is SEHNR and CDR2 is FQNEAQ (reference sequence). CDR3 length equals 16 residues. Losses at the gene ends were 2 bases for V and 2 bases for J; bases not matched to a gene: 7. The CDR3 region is CASSLIAAGGAYEQYF. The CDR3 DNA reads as TGTGCCAGCAGCTTAATTGCGGCGGGGGGGGCCTACGAGCAGTACTTC. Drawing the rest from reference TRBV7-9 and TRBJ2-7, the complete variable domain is DTGVSQNPRHKITKRGQNVTFRCDPISEHNRLYWYRQTLGQGPEFLTYFQNEAQLEKSRLLSDRFSAERPKGSFSTLEIQRTEQGDSAMYLCASSLIAAGGAYEQYFGPGTRLTVT.

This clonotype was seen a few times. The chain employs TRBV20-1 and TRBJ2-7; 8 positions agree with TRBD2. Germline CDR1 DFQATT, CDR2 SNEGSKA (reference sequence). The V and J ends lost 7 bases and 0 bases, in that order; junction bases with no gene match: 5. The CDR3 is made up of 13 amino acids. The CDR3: CSEKRGSSYEQYF. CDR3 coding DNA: TGCAGTGAGAAGCGGGGGAGCTCCTACGAGCAGTACTTC.

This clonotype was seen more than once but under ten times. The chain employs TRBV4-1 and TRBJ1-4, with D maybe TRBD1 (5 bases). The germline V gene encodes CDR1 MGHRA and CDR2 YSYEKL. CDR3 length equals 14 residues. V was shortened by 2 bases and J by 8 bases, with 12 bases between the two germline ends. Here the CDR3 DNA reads TGCGCCAGCAGCCAAACGGGGGGGAACGAAAAACTGTTTTTT. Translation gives CASSQTGGNEKLFF.

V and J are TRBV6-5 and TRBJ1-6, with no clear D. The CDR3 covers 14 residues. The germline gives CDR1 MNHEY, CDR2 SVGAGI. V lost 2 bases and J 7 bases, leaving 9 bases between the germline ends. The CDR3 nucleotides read TGTGCCAGCAGTTACGGGGATGCCAATTCACCCCTCCACTTT. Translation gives CASSYGDANSPLHF.

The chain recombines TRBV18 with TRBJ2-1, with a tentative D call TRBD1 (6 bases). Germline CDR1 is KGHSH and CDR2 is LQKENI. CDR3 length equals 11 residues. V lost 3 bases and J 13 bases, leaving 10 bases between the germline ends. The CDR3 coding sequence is TGTGCCAGCTCACCCCAGGGACATCAGTTCTTC. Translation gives CASSPQGHQFF.

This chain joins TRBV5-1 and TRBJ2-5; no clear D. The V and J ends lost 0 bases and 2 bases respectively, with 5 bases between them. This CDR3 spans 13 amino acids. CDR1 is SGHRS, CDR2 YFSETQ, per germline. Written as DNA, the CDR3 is TGCGCCAGCAGCTTGGACGAACAAGAGACCCAGTACTTC. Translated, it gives CASSLDEQETQYF.

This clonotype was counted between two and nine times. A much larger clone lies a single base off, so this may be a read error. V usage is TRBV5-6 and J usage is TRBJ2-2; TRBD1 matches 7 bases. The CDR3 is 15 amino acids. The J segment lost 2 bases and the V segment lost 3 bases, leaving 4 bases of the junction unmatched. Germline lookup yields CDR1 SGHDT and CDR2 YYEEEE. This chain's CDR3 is CASSYRDRNTGELFF. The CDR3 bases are TGTGCCAGCAGCTACCGGGACAGAAACACCGGGGAGCTGTTTTTT.

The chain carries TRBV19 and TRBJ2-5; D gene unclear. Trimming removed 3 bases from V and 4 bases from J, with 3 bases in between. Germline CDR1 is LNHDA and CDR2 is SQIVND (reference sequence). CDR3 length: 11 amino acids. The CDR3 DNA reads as TGTGCCAGTAGTATCTCAGAGACCCAGTACTTC. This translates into CASSISETQYF.

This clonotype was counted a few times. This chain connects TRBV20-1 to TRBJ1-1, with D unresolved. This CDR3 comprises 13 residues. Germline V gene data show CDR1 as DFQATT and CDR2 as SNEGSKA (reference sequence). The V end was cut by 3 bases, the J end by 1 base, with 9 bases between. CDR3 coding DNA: TGCAGTGCTAGCCCCAACAGGAACACTGAAGCTTTCTTT. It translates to CSASPNRNTEAFF.

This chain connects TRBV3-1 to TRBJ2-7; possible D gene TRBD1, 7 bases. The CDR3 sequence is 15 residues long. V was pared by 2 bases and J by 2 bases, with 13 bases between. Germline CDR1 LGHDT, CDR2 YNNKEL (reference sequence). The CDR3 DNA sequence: TGTGCCAGCAGCCAAAGCAGGGGGGCCCCCTACGAGCAGTACTTC. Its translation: CASSQSRGAPYEQYF.

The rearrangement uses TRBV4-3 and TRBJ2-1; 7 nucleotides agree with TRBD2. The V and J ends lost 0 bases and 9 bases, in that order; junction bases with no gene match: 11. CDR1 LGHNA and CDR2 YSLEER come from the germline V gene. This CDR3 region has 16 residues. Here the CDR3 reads CASSQEGAGEESEQFF. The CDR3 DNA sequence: TGCGCCAGCAGCCAAGAAGGCGCGGGAGAAGAAAGTGAGCAGTTCTTC.

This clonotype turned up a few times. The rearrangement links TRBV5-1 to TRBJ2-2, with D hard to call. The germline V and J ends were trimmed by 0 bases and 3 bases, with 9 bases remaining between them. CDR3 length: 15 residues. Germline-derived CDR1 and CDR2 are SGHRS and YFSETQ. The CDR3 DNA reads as TGCGCCAGCAGCTTGGAGTCCGAATACACCGGGGAGCTGTTTTTT. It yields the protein CASSLESEYTGELFF. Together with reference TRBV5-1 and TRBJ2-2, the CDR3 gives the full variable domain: KAGVTQTPRYLIKTRGQQVTLSCSPISGHRSVSWYQQTPGQGLQFLFEYFSETQRNKGNFPGRFSGRQFSNSRSEMNVSTLELGDSALYLCASSLESEYTGELFFGEGSRLTVL.

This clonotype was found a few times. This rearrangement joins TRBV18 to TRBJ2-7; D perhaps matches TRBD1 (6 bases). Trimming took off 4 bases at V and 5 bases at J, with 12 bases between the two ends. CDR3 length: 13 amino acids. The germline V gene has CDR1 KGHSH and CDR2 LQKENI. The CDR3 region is CASSLTQGHEQYF. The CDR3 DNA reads TGTGCCAGCTCACTCACACAGGGCCACGAGCAGTACTTC.

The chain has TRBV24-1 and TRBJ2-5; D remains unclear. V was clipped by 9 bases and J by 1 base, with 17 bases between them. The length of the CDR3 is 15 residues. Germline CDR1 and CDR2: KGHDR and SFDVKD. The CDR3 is CATSPGRRRQETQYF. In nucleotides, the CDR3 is TGTGCCACCTCCCCCGGCAGACGACGCCAAGAGACCCAGTACTTC.

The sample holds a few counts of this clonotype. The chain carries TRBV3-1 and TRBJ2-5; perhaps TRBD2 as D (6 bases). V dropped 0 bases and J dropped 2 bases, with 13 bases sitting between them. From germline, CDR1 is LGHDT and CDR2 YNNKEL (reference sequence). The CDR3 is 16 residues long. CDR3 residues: CASSQDYWDLQETQYF. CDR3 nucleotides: TGTGCCAGCAGCCAAGATTACTGGGACTTACAAGAGACCCAGTACTTC.

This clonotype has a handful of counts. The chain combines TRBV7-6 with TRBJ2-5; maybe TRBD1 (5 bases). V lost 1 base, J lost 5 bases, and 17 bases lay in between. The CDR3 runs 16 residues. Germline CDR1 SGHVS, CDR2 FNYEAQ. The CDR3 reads CASSLGVERQTETQYF. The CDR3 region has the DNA TGTGCCAGCAGCTTAGGGGTGGAGCGACAGACTGAGACCCAGTACTTC.

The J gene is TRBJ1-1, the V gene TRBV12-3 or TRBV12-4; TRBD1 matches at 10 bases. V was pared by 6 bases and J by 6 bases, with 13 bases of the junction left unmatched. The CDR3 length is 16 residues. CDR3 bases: TGTGCCAGCAGAACGACAGGGGGCGCGAGGTGGGCTGAAGCTTTCTTT. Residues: CASRTTGGARWAEAFF.

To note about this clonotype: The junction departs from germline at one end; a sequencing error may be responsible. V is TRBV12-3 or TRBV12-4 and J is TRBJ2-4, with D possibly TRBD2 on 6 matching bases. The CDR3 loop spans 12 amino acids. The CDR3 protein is CASSFPPGETNF. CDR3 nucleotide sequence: TGTGCCAGCAGTTTCCCCCCGGGGGAGACGAACTTC.

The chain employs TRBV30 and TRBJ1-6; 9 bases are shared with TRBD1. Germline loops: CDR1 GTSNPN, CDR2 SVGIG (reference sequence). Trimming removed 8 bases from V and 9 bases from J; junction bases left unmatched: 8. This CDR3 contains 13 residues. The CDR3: CAGAGQGSSPLHF. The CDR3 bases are TGTGCCGGGGCGGGACAGGGAAGTTCACCCCTCCACTTT. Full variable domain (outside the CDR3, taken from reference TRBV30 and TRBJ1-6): SQTIHQWPATLVQPVGSPLSLECTVEGTSNPNLYWYRQAAGRGLQLLFYSVGIGQISSEVPQNLSASRPQDRQFILSSKKLLLSDSGFYLCAGAGQGSSPLHFGNGTRLTVT.

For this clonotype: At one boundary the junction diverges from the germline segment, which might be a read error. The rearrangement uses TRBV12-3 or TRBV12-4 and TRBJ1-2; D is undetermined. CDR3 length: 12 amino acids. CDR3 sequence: CASSIANYGYTF. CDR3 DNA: TGTGCCAGCAGTATAGCTAACTATGGCTACACCTTC.